These T cell receptor beta chains were read from a single sample in a study of cytomegalovirus exposure and HLA in healthy donors. The assay was immunoSEQ multiplex PCR, and TCRdb's table has in-frame clones only and misses some. The data hold about 170,000 clones, with about 81% observed a single time. What was sequenced was PBMCs. These receptors were collected from a girl aged 2 to 9 in good health and CMV-seropositive. CDR3s include the opening cysteine and the closing phenylalanine or tryptophan. The D gene is left open where the match is weak. Size is stated for part of the rows, as once, few or many counts, or as a class when the clone is expanded.

j_gene | v_gene | abundance | d_gene | CDR3nt | CDR3aa
TRBJ1-2 | TRBV11-2 | . | TRBD1 | TGTGCCAGCAGCTTGCTCGGACAGGGGGTCGATGGCTACACCTTC | CASSLLGQGVDGYTF
TRBJ1-3 | TRBV6-6 | . | TRBD1 | TGTGCCAGCAGTCTCACAGGGGCCTCTGGAAACACCATATATTTT | CASSLTGASGNTIYF
TRBJ2-1 | TRBV5-6 | . | TRBD1 | TGTGCCAGCAGCCCAGACAGGGTTAGGAGGCACGAGCAGTTCTTC | CASSPDRVRRHEQFF
TRBJ2-7 | TRBV2 | . | TRBD1 | TGTGCCAGCGGGGGTACAGGGGTTGGGGGCTACGAGCAGTACTTC | CASGGTGVGGYEQYF
TRBJ1-2 | TRBV7-2 | . | TRBD1 | TGTGCCAGCAGCCGTGGGGACAGCAGAAACTATGGCTACACCTTC | CASSRGDSRNYGYTF
TRBJ2-1 | TRBV4-2 | . | TRBD1 | TGTGCCAGCAGACCGGGACAGCCTTACAATGAGCAGTTCTTC | CASRPGQPYNEQFF
TRBJ2-3 | TRBV2 | . | . | TGTGCCAGCGACCGGGACTTAAGCACAGATACGCAGTATTTT | CASDRDLSTDTQYF
TRBJ2-5 | TRBV28 | few | TRBD2 | TGTGCCAGCAGTTTATTCTCCCTAGCGGGAGAGACCCAGTACTTC | CASSLFSLAGETQYF
TRBJ1-1 | TRBV7-9 | . | TRBD1 | TGTGCCAGCAGCGACCCAGGACAGGGGTACACTGAAGCTTTCTTT | CASSDPGQGYTEAFF
TRBJ1-3 | TRBV6-6 | . | . | TGTGCCACCTTAGACAGTCCCTCTGGAAACACCATATATTTT | CATLDSPSGNTIYF
TRBJ2-3 | TRBV11-3 | . | . | TGTGCCAGCAGCTTAGGAACGGGCACAGATACGCAGTATTTT | CASSLGTGTDTQYF
TRBJ2-1 | TRBV5-4 | few | TRBD1 | TGTGCCAGCAGCTTAGGACAGGGAGCCACCAATGAGCAGTTCTTC | CASSLGQGATNEQFF
TRBJ1-2 | TRBV14 | . | . | TGTGCCAGCAGCCAAGTGGGCCCAGGGCCTAATTATGGCTACACCTTC | CASSQVGPGPNYGYTF
TRBJ1-4 | TRBV7-9 | . | . | TGTGCCATCCCGAGGGTTAATGAAAAACTGTTTTTT | CAIPRVNEKLFF
TRBJ2-7 | TRBV5-1 | . | . | TGCGCCAGCAGCTTGGAGGGGGAGCAGTACTTC | CASSLEGEQYF
TRBJ1-1 | TRBV7-9 | . | . | TGTGCCAGCAGTTTATTCAGCGGCACTGAAGCTTTCTTT | CASSLFSGTEAFF
TRBJ2-3 | TRBV7-2 | . | . | TGTGCCAGCAGCCAGACAGCCTGGCAGGTCACAGATACGCAGTATTTT | CASSQTAWQVTDTQYF
TRBJ1-2 | TRBV5-1 | once | . | TGCGCCAGCAGCTTGGAGGTTAGCTTTGGCTACACCTTC | CASSLEVSFGYTF
TRBJ2-2 | TRBV27 | . | . | TGTGCCAGCAGCCACAGGTACACCGGGGAGCTGTTTTTT | CASSHRYTGELFF
TRBJ1-3 | TRBV15 | . | TRBD1 | TGTGCCACCACAGGGGGCCGAGGAAACACCATATATTTT | CATTGGRGNTIYF
TRBJ2-2 | TRBV30 | few | TRBD2 | TGTGCCTGGAGTGTTTGGGCGGGAGTTGGCGGGGAGCTGTTTTTT | CAWSVWAGVGGELFF
TRBJ1-1 | TRBV30 | . | . | TGTGCCTGGAACCCGCCTTCGACGGAGGAAGCTTTCTTT | CAWNPPSTEEAFF
TRBJ2-3 | TRBV25-1 | . | . | TGTGCCAGCAGTGAATGGGGGCCAGATACGCAGTATTTT | CASSEWGPDTQYF
TRBJ2-5 | TRBV4-1 | . | TRBD2 | TGCGCCAGCAGCCGCGGACTAGCGGTTTTGGGGGAGACCCAGTACTTC | CASSRGLAVLGETQYF
TRBJ1-3 | TRBV9 | . | . | TGTGCCAGCAGTCAGGGTACAGGAAACACCATATATTTT | CASSQGTGNTIYF
TRBJ1-1 | TRBV10-3 | . | . | TGTGCCATCAGTGAGTGGGCGGGGAACACTGAAGCTTTCTTT | CAISEWAGNTEAFF
TRBJ2-1 | TRBV27 | . | TRBD2 | TGTGCCAGCAGTTTATTCTATATGGGGGGAGGGAGGACACATGAGCAGTTCTTC | CASSLFYMGGGRTHEQFF
TRBJ2-7 | TRBV5-4 | . | TRBD2 | TGTGCCAGCAACCTAGCGGGAGGGCCCGGCGAGCAGTACTTC | CASNLAGGPGEQYF
TRBJ2-7 | TRBV6-5 | . | TRBD1 | TGTGCCAGCTCGGGTTGGACAGGGGGAGACGAGCAGTACTTC | CASSGWTGGDEQYF
TRBJ2-3 | TRBV5-1 | once | . | TGCGCCAGCAGCTCGGGATCCGTCACAGATACGCAGTATTTT | CASSSGSVTDTQYF
TRBJ2-3 | TRBV19 | . | . | TGTGCCAGTAGTACGACAGGAGACACAGATACGCAGTATTTT | CASSTTGDTDTQYF
TRBJ2-4 | TRBV15 | . | . | TGTGCCACCAGCAGAGGGCGGGGAGGCAAAAACATTCAGTACTTC | CATSRGRGGKNIQYF
TRBJ2-5 | TRBV13 | . | . | TGTGCCAGCAGCTTAGTTCGGCAGGGGCGTGAGACCCAGTACTTC | CASSLVRQGRETQYF
TRBJ2-3 | TRBV6-4 | . | . | TGTGCCAGCAGTGGAGAGGGAGGACACGCAGATACGCAGTATTTT | CASSGEGGHADTQYF
TRBJ2-7 | TRBV27 | . | TRBD2 | TGTGCCAGCAGTCCCGGGACTAGCTCCTACGAGCAGTACTTC | CASSPGTSSYEQYF
TRBJ1-1 | TRBV4-1 | . | . | TGCGCCAGCAGCCCCGGACAGTCTTCGAACACTGAAGCTTTCTTT | CASSPGQSSNTEAFF
TRBJ1-2 | TRBV2 | . | TRBD1 | TGTGCCAGCAGGGCGGGACAGGGGAACTATGGCTACACCTTC | CASRAGQGNYGYTF
TRBJ1-2 | TRBV29-1 | . | . | TGCAGCGTACATTCAGGGGAATTTAGTAACTATGGCTACACCTTC | CSVHSGEFSNYGYTF
TRBJ1-5 | TRBV4-2 | . | TRBD1 | TGTGCCAGCAGCCAAGATCGATTGGCAGGGGGCATAAAGGGTCAGCCCCAGCATTTT | CASSQDRLAGGIKGQPQHF
TRBJ1-5 | TRBV6-5 | once | . | TGTGCCAGCACGGTGCGGGTAGGGTCTCAGCCCCAGCATTTT | CASTVRVGSQPQHF
TRBJ2-7 | TRBV6-5 | . | TRBD1 | TGTGCCAGCAGTTACCCTGACAGGGATGGCTACGAGCAGTACTTC | CASSYPDRDGYEQYF
TRBJ1-2 | TRBV18 | . | . | TGTGCCAGCTCACCACCGGGGCAGGGGAGACGCTATGGCTACACCTTC | CASSPPGQGRRYGYTF